This TCR beta chain was recovered during a study of blood T cell repertoires in COVID-19 (dated by TCRdb to the early 2020s). Some background on the complete study: The collaborator samples originated in the United States, Italy and Spain and spanned the acute and convalescent phases of COVID-19. Subjects who had been exposed to COVID-19, were actively infected with it, or had recovered from it provided the deeply sampled blood TCRbeta repertoires that made up the dataset. The samples were drawn from two sources: the first 160 participants of the ongoing ImmuneRACE study, and 1,200 or so subjects contributed by 6 global collaborators. The repertoires were released in a freely available public database intended as a resource for research on the immune response to SARS-CoV-2. The material from the prospective study consisted of cDNA or gDNA derived from T cells, B-cell-depleted T cells, or PBMCs. The sample metadata nearly always contained a de-identified subject ID, COVID-19 status, age in years and sex. Where HLA class I and class II types were available, the types were taken from metadata supplied by the sample provider, not from assay-based typing.

At one collaborating source in Seattle, patients were enrolled during active infection and were followed longitudinally through the course of disease. The collaborating institutions used their own protocols to collect whole blood in K2EDTA tubes. Collaborator samples were shipped for TCRbeta analysis as frozen whole blood, isolated PBMCs, or DNA extracted from either sample type. The research as a whole found: Clinical and demographic metadata were provided uncurated, with the amount varying by source and participant.

TCRbeta CDR3 regions were amplified from genomic DNA using the immunoSEQ Assay, a bias-controlled multiplex PCR. On the authors' methods: Within the assay, amplification of reference gene primers was used to estimate how many nucleated cells each sample contained. Sequence reads were collapsed and filtered to measure the absolute abundance of every unique TCRbeta CDR3 rearrangement. Productive Simpson clonality was computed per sample as the square root of Simpson's diversity index over productive rearrangements. The source is immuneACCESS, and TCRdb retained only in-frame sequences with V and J called. Part of the clones is not carried over; for the studies checked, unresolved V genes explain less than half of this, and the remainder is unexplained. The V and J calls and clone size were taken over from that table, and D and trimming were inferred from the DNA. The table for this sample lists approximately 300,000 clones; approximately 90% of them were counted only once. The ten most abundant clones make up 6% to 8% of the sample.

Measured from the cysteine to the phenylalanine, the CDR3 is 13 residues long. The kept DNA is CDR3 alone, 39 bases in frame from the first base. V is clipped by 2 bases and J by 5 bases, and the sequence between their germline boundaries is 7 bases long. CDR1 and CDR2 (SEHNR, FQNEAQ) derive from the germline V gene (reference sequence). As regards this clone: Its antigen is currently not known. Base qualities are not recorded, but no much larger clone differs from it by a single base.

The receptor chain draws on TRBV7-9 and TRBJ2-1; the D gene is unclear. Sequencing used peripheral blood. This TCR was recovered from a woman aged 50 to 65 with COVID-19, enrolled during active disease. The DNA reads as follows: TGTGCCAGCAGCTTATCCGAGCACAATGAGCAGTTCTTC. This yields the protein CASSLSEHNEQFF.